This T cell receptor (beta chain) was profiled in a study of T cells after yellow fever vaccination. Overall study: Each low-cell-number fraction was prepared by means of SMART-Seq v4 Ultra Low Input.

The sample holds many counts of this clonotype. Making TCR cDNA involved 5'RACE template switching, which added UMIs and a universal primer site. TCRdb reanalysed the 5' RACE reads using MiXCR and keeps one entry per CDR3 protein. The table shows 120,000 or so distinct CDR3 sequences, with over 8% occurring only once. CDR1 is SGHAT, CDR2 FQNNGV, per germline. The CDR3 is made up of 13 amino acids. The V end lost 0 bases, the J end lost 4 bases, and 7 bases lay between the germline ends. This sample comprised CD8+ T cells sorted from PBMCs, obtained on the day of the yellow fever booster vaccination. The rearrangement links TRBV11-2 to TRBJ2-7, with D unresolved. The source of this sequence is a man between 18 and 29 years old who received the YFV17D yellow fever vaccine. In DNA, the CDR3 is TGTGCCAGCAGCTTAGAGACACCTTACGAGCAGTACTTC. It yields the protein CASSLETPYEQYF.